This T cell receptor beta chain was sequenced during a study of shared clonotypes between healthy human individuals. Study conclusions and caveats: Among donors, clonotype sharing was expected to be affected by sequencing depth. A reduction in generation probabilities was seen for non-shared clonotypes relative to those shared by all four donors.

Comments on this clone: Its antigen remains unidentified. Other DNA sequences within the sample encode an identical CDR3.

V was shortened by 2 bases and J by 5 bases, with 4 bases between the two germline ends. Germline V gene data show CDR1 as MNHEY and CDR2 as SMNVEV (reference sequence). This CDR3 is 11 amino acids long. Naivety among CD8 cells was defined by CD45RO negativity and positive CCR7 selection, thereby excluding terminally differentiated effector memory CD45RA+ cells. Generated by immunoSEQ multiplex PCR, the TCRdb table keeps only in-frame clones and is missing some. The table includes under 2,000,000 clones, roughly 94% detected once. This receptor was taken from a man between 18 and 35 years old in good health. The sample was naive CD8+ T cells sorted from blood. The rearrangement joins TRBV27 to TRBJ2-7; D gene ambiguous. For the CDR3, the DNA is TGTGCCAGCAGTTTAGGCCACGAGCAGTACTTC. This sequence encodes CASSLGHEQYF.